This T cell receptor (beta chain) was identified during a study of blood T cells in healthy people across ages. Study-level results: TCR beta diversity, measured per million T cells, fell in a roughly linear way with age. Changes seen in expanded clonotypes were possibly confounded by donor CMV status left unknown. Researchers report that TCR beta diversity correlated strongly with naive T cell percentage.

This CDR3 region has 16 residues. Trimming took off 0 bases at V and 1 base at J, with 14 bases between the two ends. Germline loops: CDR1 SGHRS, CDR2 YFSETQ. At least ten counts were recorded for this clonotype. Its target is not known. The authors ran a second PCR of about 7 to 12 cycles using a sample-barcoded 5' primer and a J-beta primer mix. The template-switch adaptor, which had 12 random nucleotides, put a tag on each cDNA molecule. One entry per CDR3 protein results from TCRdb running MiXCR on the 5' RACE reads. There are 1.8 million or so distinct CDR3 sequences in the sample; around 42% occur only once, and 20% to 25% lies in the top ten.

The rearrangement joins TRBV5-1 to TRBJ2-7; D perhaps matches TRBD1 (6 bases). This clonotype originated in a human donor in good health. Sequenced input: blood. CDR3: CASSLAERTVSYEQYF. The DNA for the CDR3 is TGCGCCAGCAGCTTGGCCGAACGGACAGTATCCTACGAGCAGTACTTC. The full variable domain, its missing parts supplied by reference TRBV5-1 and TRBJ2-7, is KAGVTQTPRYLIKTRGQQVTLSCSPISGHRSVSWYQQTPGQGLQFLFEYFSETQRNKGNFPGRFSGRQFSNSRSEMNVSTLELGDSALYLCASSLAERTVSYEQYFGPGTRLTVT.